The 18 T cell receptor beta chains reported below all come from one sample, sequenced in a study of Ad26.COV2.S vaccination and SARS-CoV-2 variants. Treatment reported: around 19 received Ad26.COV2.S at low or high dose, single or two shots; roughly 5 received placebo; per-sample allocation not given. Specimen acquisition occurred on day 63 following the initial vaccine or placebo injection. Clones were read by immunoSEQ multiplex PCR, and TCRdb kept only the in-frame ones, dropping some. The sample has roughly 380,000 clones, around 83% seen once. This specimen was peripheral blood, taken in a trial of Ad26.COV2.S vaccine versus placebo. Receptors originate from a person aged 18-65 years who received the Ad26.COV2.S COVID-19 vaccine or a placebo.

The chain uses TRBV5-1 and TRBJ2-1, with 10 bases that match TRBD1. V lost 1 base to trimming and J lost 5 bases; unmatched junction nucleotides: 3. The CDR3 loop spans 15 amino acids. CDR1 and CDR2 from the germline V gene are SGHRS and YFSETQ. In DNA, the CDR3 is TGCGCCAGCAGCTTGTACGGGACAGGGGACAATGAGCAGTTCTTC. It specifies CASSLYGTGDNEQFF.

This clone was detected once. The chain carries TRBV3-1 (or the pseudogene TRBV3-2) and TRBJ2-7, with 10 bases identical to TRBD2. Germline lookup yields CDR1 LGHDT and CDR2 YNNKEL (reference sequence). The length of the CDR3 is 14 residues. J lost 6 bases, V lost 2 bases, and 4 bases had no gene match. This chain's CDR3 is CASSQLAGEGEQYF. The CDR3 DNA reads as TGTGCCAGCAGCCAACTAGCGGGAGAGGGCGAGCAGTACTTC.

V gene TRBV27 combines with J gene TRBJ2-7; D call uncertain. The CDR3 has 14 residues. Trimming removed 5 bases at V and 2 bases at J, with 13 bases between. Germline CDR1 MNHEY, CDR2 SMNVEV (reference sequence). CDR3 residues: CASSPNYNPYEQYF. The CDR3, as DNA: TGTGCCAGCAGTCCCAATTATAACCCCTACGAGCAGTACTTC.

The chain carries TRBV28 and TRBJ1-5; TRBD1 might be the D (6 bases). Per the germline V gene, CDR1 is MDHEN and CDR2 is SYDVKM. The germline V and J ends were trimmed by 5 bases and 0 bases, with 11 bases remaining between them. The CDR3 is 15 amino acids. Written as DNA, the CDR3 is TGTGCCAGCAGTCACAGGGCCGTTAGCAATCAGCCCCAGCATTTT. It codes for CASSHRAVSNQPQHF.

This clone was detected only a few times. The rearrangement uses TRBV24-1 and TRBJ2-5, with D perhaps TRBD1 (6 bases). V lost 6 bases and J 0 bases, leaving 19 bases between the germline ends. From germline, CDR1 is KGHDR and CDR2 SFDVKD. The CDR3 is 17 amino acids. The CDR3 loop reads CATSFMGAPTYQETQYF. Here the CDR3 DNA reads TGTGCCACCAGTTTCATGGGGGCTCCTACGTACCAAGAGACCCAGTACTTC.

The sample holds a few counts of this clone. The rearrangement uses TRBV6-5 and TRBJ2-1; a possible D gene is TRBD2 (6 bases). Germline V lookup: CDR1 MNHEY, CDR2 SVGAGI. Trimming took 6 bases from V and 4 from J, leaving 16 bases between them. The CDR3 sequence is 15 residues long. As DNA, the CDR3 is TGTGCCAGCAGGCCGGGACTCCTTTCTTACAATGAGCAGTTCTTC. Translating gives CASRPGLLSYNEQFF.

This sequence joins TRBV7-8 and TRBJ2-1; D call uncertain. Germline V gives CDR1 SGHVS, CDR2 FQNEAQ. CDR3 length: 13 residues. With 5 bases removed from V and 10 bases from J, the gap between germline ends came to 15 bases. CDR3 sequence (DNA): TGTGCCAGCAGCCTCTACTGGGATGGGGAGCAGTTCTTC. It codes for CASSLYWDGEQFF.

The V and J genes are TRBV19 and TRBJ2-7; perhaps TRBD2 as D (5 bases). This CDR3 contains 14 residues. The germline V and J ends were trimmed by 5 bases and 0 bases, with 11 bases remaining between them. Germline CDR1 and CDR2: LNHDA and SQIVND (reference sequence). CDR3 in DNA: TGTGCCAGTAGTCCAAGGACTGCCTCCTACGAGCAGTACTTC. Its protein is CASSPRTASYEQYF. Based on the CDR3 plus reference TRBV19 and TRBJ2-7, the full variable domain is DGGITQSPKYLFRKEGQNVTLSCEQNLNHDAMYWYRQDPGQGLRLIYYSQIVNDFQKGDIAEGYSVSREKKESFPLTVTSAQKNPTAFYLCASSPRTASYEQYFGPGTRLTVT.

This chain joins TRBV4-3 and TRBJ1-1; 7 bases match TRBD1. Germline lookup yields CDR1 LGHNA and CDR2 YSLEER. This CDR3 has 14 residues. Trimming at V came to 5 bases and at J to 4 bases, leaving 7 bases not matched to a gene. CDR3 residues: CASSSTGEGTEAFF. CDR3 nucleotides: TGCGCCAGCAGCTCAACAGGGGAGGGCACTGAAGCTTTCTTT.

V is TRBV5-4 and J is TRBJ2-1; no clear D gene. V lost 0 bases and J 6 bases, leaving 10 bases between the germline ends. CDR3 length: 14 amino acids. Germline V lookup: CDR1 SGHNT, CDR2 YYREEE (reference sequence). The CDR3 sequence is CASSLVPAGNEQFF. In DNA, the CDR3 is TGTGCCAGCAGCTTGGTGCCAGCCGGCAATGAGCAGTTCTTC.

The chain is built from TRBV19 and TRBJ1-5, with a tentative D call TRBD1 (5 bases). Trimming left V 3 bases short and J 3 bases short, with 9 bases between. CDR3 length: 14 residues. CDR1 and CDR2 (germline): LNHDA, SQIVND (reference sequence). The CDR3 region is CASSMGQVNQPQHF. DNA of the CDR3: TGTGCCAGTAGTATGGGGCAGGTCAATCAGCCCCAGCATTTT.

The table lists this clone with a count of one. The J gene is TRBJ1-6, the V gene TRBV6-2 or TRBV6-3; D not certain. The CDR3 has 12 residues. V gave up 2 bases and J gave up 9 bases, with 5 bases separating them. Germline V gives CDR1 MNHEY, CDR2 SVGEGT. The CDR3 DNA follows: TGTGCCAGCAGTTACGCTGGTTCACCCCTCCACTTT. Translation: CASSYAGSPLHF.

This sequence joins TRBV6-2 or TRBV6-3 and TRBJ1-1, with D maybe TRBD1 (5 bases). With 4 bases removed from V and 7 bases from J, the gap between germline ends came to 10 bases. CDR1 is MNHEY and CDR2 is SVGEGT in the germline V gene. This CDR3 spans 12 amino acids. The CDR3 sequence: CASSSGINEAFF. DNA for the CDR3: TGTGCCAGCAGTTCAGGGATCAATGAAGCTTTCTTT.

This clone was counted a few times. This chain links TRBV5-1 with TRBJ2-7; 7 bases align to TRBD2. Germline V gives CDR1 SGHRS, CDR2 YFSETQ. The length of the CDR3 is 16 residues. With V trimmed by 1 base and J by 1 base, 8 bases remained unmatched. As DNA, the CDR3 is TGCGCCAGCAGCTTGCGCAGCGGGGTACAATCCTACGAGCAGTACTTC. Translation gives CASSLRSGVQSYEQYF.

This chain joins TRBV3-1 (or the pseudogene TRBV3-2) and TRBJ1-1; maybe TRBD1 (6 bases). Trimming pared 1 base from V and 7 bases from J, leaving 10 bases between. Per germline, CDR1 LGHDT and CDR2 YNNKEL (reference sequence). The CDR3 spans 13 residues. This chain's CDR3 is CASSQVAGVEAFF. The CDR3 DNA sequence: TGTGCCAGCAGCCAAGTTGCAGGGGTTGAAGCTTTCTTT.

V and J are TRBV19 and TRBJ2-1, with TRBD2 matching 7 bases. In germline, CDR1 is LNHDA, CDR2 SQIVND (reference sequence). The CDR3 spans 14 residues. J gave up 3 bases and V 8 bases, and 7 bases lay outside the gene matches. The CDR3 reads CASGLSSGYNEQFF. The CDR3 DNA reads TGTGCCAGTGGACTGTCTAGCGGCTACAATGAGCAGTTCTTC.

This chain joins TRBV7-8 and TRBJ1-2; the D is unclear. V was cut by 4 bases and J by 6 bases, with 9 bases left in between. This CDR3 is built from 12 residues. Germline values: CDR1 SGHVS, CDR2 FQNEAQ. As DNA, the CDR3 is TGTGCCAGCAGCTCGCGGAGACATGGCTACACCTTC. Protein: CASSSRRHGYTF.

The rearrangement uses TRBV3-1 (or the pseudogene TRBV3-2) and TRBJ2-7; possibly TRBD2 for D (6 bases). The CDR3 spans 14 residues. The V end lost 4 bases, the J end lost 2 bases, and 12 bases lay between the germline ends. The germline V gene has CDR1 LGHDT and CDR2 YNNKEL (reference sequence). The CDR3 loop is CASSLRGGPYEQYF. In DNA, the CDR3 is TGTGCCAGCAGCCTACGAGGAGGGCCCTACGAGCAGTACTTC.